This T cell receptor beta chain was sequenced for a study of early T cells in non-severe SARS-CoV-2 infection. About the study: Sequencing of unsorted whole blood was done on bulk RNA, leaving chains unpaired.

The germline gives CDR1 SGHTA, CDR2 FQGNSA. With 2 bases removed from V and 3 bases from J, the gap between germline ends came to 2 bases. The CDR3 has 12 residues. Each CDR3 protein gets one entry after TCRdb re-called the 5' RACE reads with MiXCR. In the table there are about 80,000 distinct CDR3 sequences, about 12% of which are singletons. The receptor was derived from an adult who was a healthcare worker with PCR-confirmed SARS-CoV-2 infection or an uninfected control (not recorded which). V gene TRBV7-2 combines with J gene TRBJ1-3; D is undetermined. The source material was whole blood. CDR3 nucleotides: TGTGCCAGCAGCTTATATGGAAACACCATATATTTT. This translates into CASSLYGNTIYF.